The T cell receptor (beta chain) under discussion was sequenced for a study of OX40 agonist ivuxolimab in advanced cancers. Overall study: Averaging around 60 years in age, with a range of about 23 to 79, the cohort was around 83% male. Partial responses were achieved by three patients: one hepatocellular carcinoma, two cutaneous melanoma.

V gave up 0 bases and J gave up 9 bases, with 15 bases separating them. Germline CDR1 LGHNA, CDR2 YNFKEQ. CDR3 length: 15 residues. Libraries were prepared by immunoSEQ multiplex PCR; TCRdb keeps only in-frame clonotypes and omits some of them. The sample has fewer than 90,000 clones, approximately 86% seen once. The rearrangement joins TRBV4-2 to TRBJ2-4; D is perhaps TRBD1 (5 bases). The clonotype originates from an adult with an advanced solid tumor such as melanoma, head and neck, liver or kidney cancer. The specimen comprised CD4+ or CD8+ T cells sorted from blood, sampled in a trial of the OX40 agonist ivuxolimab. The DNA for the CDR3 is TGTGCCAGCAGCCAAGAGACACTCACAGGCACCATTCAGTACTTC. It yields the protein CASSQETLTGTIQYF.